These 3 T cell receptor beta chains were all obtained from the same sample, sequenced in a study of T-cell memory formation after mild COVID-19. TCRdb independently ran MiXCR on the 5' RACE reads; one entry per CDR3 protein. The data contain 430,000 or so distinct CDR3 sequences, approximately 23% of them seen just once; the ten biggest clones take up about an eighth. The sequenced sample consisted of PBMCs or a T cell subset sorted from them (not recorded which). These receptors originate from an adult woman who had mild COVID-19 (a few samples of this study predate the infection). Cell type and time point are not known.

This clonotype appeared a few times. The CDR3 DNA reads as TGCGCCAGCCACTCGGGGGTTTCCTACAATGAGCAGTTCTTC. Residues: CASHSGVSYNEQFF. The chain carries TRBV5-1 and TRBJ2-1, with D possibly being TRBD2 (6 bases). Germline CDR1 reads SGHRS; CDR2 reads YFSETQ. Deletions cut 7 bases from V and 1 base from J, with 12 bases between. The CDR3 has 14 amino acids.

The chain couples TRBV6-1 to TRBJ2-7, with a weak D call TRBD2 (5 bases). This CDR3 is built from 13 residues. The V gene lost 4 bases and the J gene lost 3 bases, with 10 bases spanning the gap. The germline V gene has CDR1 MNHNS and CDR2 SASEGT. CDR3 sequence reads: CASSGLTYYEQYF. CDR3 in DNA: TGTGCCAGCAGTGGACTAACGTACTACGAGCAGTACTTC.

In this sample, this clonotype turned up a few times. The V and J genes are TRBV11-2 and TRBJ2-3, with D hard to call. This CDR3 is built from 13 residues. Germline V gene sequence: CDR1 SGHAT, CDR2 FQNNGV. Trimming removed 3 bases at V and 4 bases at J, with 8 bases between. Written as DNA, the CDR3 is TGTGCCAGCAGCTTTTCCCCCCCAGATACGCAGTATTTT. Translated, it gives CASSFSPPDTQYF.